One sample yielded the 18 T cell receptor beta chains listed below, sequenced in a study of T cell responses to AZD1222 COVID-19 vaccine. Sequencing used immunoSEQ multiplex PCR; TCRdb keeps in-frame clones, though not all of them. The table shows around 130,000 clones, with roughly 87% occurring only once. The sequenced sample was peripheral blood, obtained on day 0 of AZD1222 vaccination. These receptors came from an adult in good health.

The rearrangement joins TRBV19 to TRBJ1-5, with D perhaps TRBD1 (5 bases). The CDR3 is 15 residues long. Trimming stripped 4 bases from V and 6 bases from J, with 16 bases between. Per germline, CDR1 LNHDA and CDR2 SQIVND (reference sequence). For the CDR3, the DNA is TGTGCCAGTAGTACCTCGACTGGAGGGGTTCAGCCCCAGCATTTT. This sequence encodes CASSTSTGGVQPQHF.

This clone was seen more than once but under ten times. The rearrangement links TRBV28 to TRBJ1-6; the match to TRBD1 covers 8 bases. Germline V lookup: CDR1 MDHEN, CDR2 SYDVKM. V lost 7 bases to trimming and J lost 9 bases; unmatched junction nucleotides: 8. The CDR3 consists of 14 residues. The CDR3 coding sequence is TGTGCCAGCACGCCAGGACAGGGTAGTTCACCCCTCCACTTT. Protein sequence: CASTPGQGSSPLHF.

The sample holds a few counts of this clone. The chain couples TRBV12-3 or TRBV12-4 to TRBJ1-1; 7 bases match TRBD1. This CDR3 contains 12 residues. V lost 8 bases to trimming and J lost 3 bases; unmatched junction nucleotides: 3. The CDR3, as DNA: TGTGCCAGCCGAGGGGGCTACACTGAAGCTTTCTTT. It yields the protein CASRGGYTEAFF.

V usage is TRBV4-1 and J usage is TRBJ2-7; D uncertain. Germline V gene data show CDR1 as MGHRA and CDR2 as YSYEKL. V shed 0 bases and J shed 6 bases, with 9 bases lying between them. The CDR3 is 13 residues long. The CDR3 region has the DNA TGCGCCAGCAGCCAAGATTTGGGGTTCGAGCAGTACTTC. It yields the protein CASSQDLGFEQYF.

This clone was seen more than once but under ten times. The rearrangement joins TRBV7-9 to TRBJ1-5; no firm D call. Germline values: CDR1 SEHNR, CDR2 FQNEAQ (reference sequence). The V end lost 5 bases, the J end lost 1 base, and 9 bases lay between the germline ends. This CDR3 spans 14 amino acids. The chain's CDR3 is CASSPRGSNQPQHF. The DNA for the CDR3 is TGTGCCAGCAGCCCTCGAGGAAGCAATCAGCCCCAGCATTTT.

This clone came up once. This chain links TRBV24-1 with TRBJ1-4, with 7 bases that match TRBD1. The CDR3 is 14 amino acids. Germline values: CDR1 KGHDR, CDR2 SFDVKD. V was clipped by 6 bases and J by 3 bases; unmatched bases: 3. In DNA form, the CDR3 reads TGTGCCACCAGTCCGGGACAGCCTAATGAAAAACTGTTTTTT. This translates into CATSPGQPNEKLFF.

The chain recombines TRBV7-9 with TRBJ2-7; no firm D call. CDR1 SEHNR and CDR2 FQNEAQ come from the germline V gene (reference sequence). Trimming shortened V by 1 base and J by 6 bases, and 19 bases separated the two germline ends. This CDR3 is built from 16 residues. The CDR3 DNA sequence: TGTGCCAGCAGCTTAGGGCATGAAGGCCCTCGTAGCGAGCAGTACTTC. This codes for CASSLGHEGPRSEQYF. The full variable domain, with the rest looked up from reference TRBV7-9 and TRBJ2-7, is DTGVSQNPRHKITKRGQNVTFRCDPISEHNRLYWYRQTLGQGPEFLTYFQNEAQLEKSRLLSDRFSAERPKGSFSTLEIQRTEQGDSAMYLCASSLGHEGPRSEQYFGPGTRLTVT.

This clone was seen a single time. This rearrangement joins TRBV28 to TRBJ1-4, with no clear D. The germline gives CDR1 MDHEN, CDR2 SYDVKM. The CDR3 is 13 residues long. V dropped 6 bases and J dropped 8 bases, with 13 bases sitting between them. The CDR3 protein is CASSRSRREKLFF. For the CDR3, the DNA is TGTGCCAGCAGCAGATCCCGGCGGGAAAAACTGTTTTTT. Looking up the rest from reference TRBV28 and TRBJ1-4 gives the full variable domain: DVKVTQSSRYLVKRTGEKVFLECVQDMDHENMFWYRQDPGLGLRLIYFSYDVKMKEKGDIPEGYSVSREKKERFSLILESASTNQTSMYLCASSRSRREKLFFGSGTQLSVL.

The rearrangement joins TRBV12-3 or TRBV12-4 to TRBJ2-7; a weak D match, TRBD1 (5 bases). The CDR3 extends over 13 amino acids. Trimming cost V 6 bases and J 1 base, with 10 bases left between them. This CDR3 reads CASSSTGSYEQYF. The CDR3 coding sequence is TGTGCCAGCAGCTCCACAGGTTCCTACGAGCAGTACTTC.

This sequence joins TRBV6-5 and TRBJ2-6; D gene uncertain. The CDR3 covers 15 residues. V shed 10 bases and J shed 2 bases, with 15 bases lying between them. CDR1 is MNHEY, CDR2 SVGAGI, per germline. CDR3 nucleotides: TGTGCCACCCAGTTCGCTGGGACTGGGGCCAACGTCCTGACTTTC. Its protein product is CATQFAGTGANVLTF.

Of note for this clone: This CDR3 is also generated by other DNA sequences in the sample. The CDR3 reads CASSLETGNTEAFF. CDR3 DNA: TGCGCCAGCAGCTTGGAGACAGGGAACACTGAAGCTTTCTTT. The genes are TRBV5-1 and TRBJ1-1; maybe TRBD1 (6 bases). V was shortened by 0 bases and J by 1 base, with 7 bases between the two germline ends. The CDR3 spans 14 residues. CDR1 SGHRS and CDR2 YFSETQ come from the germline V gene. The full variable domain, with the rest looked up from reference TRBV5-1 and TRBJ1-1, is KAGVTQTPRYLIKTRGQQVTLSCSPISGHRSVSWYQQTPGQGLQFLFEYFSETQRNKGNFPGRFSGRQFSNSRSEMNVSTLELGDSALYLCASSLETGNTEAFFGQGTRLTVV.

To note about this clone: This sample also contains other DNA sequences that code for the same CDR3. The chain joins TRBV5-1 to TRBJ2-5, with D uncertain. This CDR3 region has 11 residues. V lost 4 bases to trimming and J lost 2 bases, with 3 bases between them. CDR1 and CDR2 from the germline V gene are SGHRS and YFSETQ. The CDR3 sequence: CASSLQETQYF. The CDR3 region has the DNA TGCGCCAGCAGCCTTCAAGAGACCCAGTACTTC.

The V and J genes are TRBV3-1 (or the pseudogene TRBV3-2) and TRBJ2-7; 7 positions match TRBD1. There are 14 residues in the CDR3. The V segment lost 4 bases and the J segment 1 base; nucleotides outside the gene matches: 4. Germline loops: CDR1 LGHDT, CDR2 YNNKEL (reference sequence). The CDR3 DNA reads TGTGCCAGCAGCCGTCCGGGACAGTCCTACGAGCAGTACTTC. It encodes CASSRPGQSYEQYF.

This clone was detected only once. The CDR3 bases are TGTGCCGGGGCGAGAAATCTTAATTCACCCCTCCACTTT. It codes for CAGARNLNSPLHF. The chain employs TRBV9 and TRBJ1-6, with D maybe TRBD1 (5 bases). CDR1 is SGDLS and CDR2 is YYNGEE in the germline V gene. V was cut by 10 bases and J by 6 bases, with 14 bases left in between. The CDR3 contains 13 residues.

This chain joins TRBV16 and TRBJ1-3, with D perhaps TRBD1 (5 bases). V lost 4 bases to trimming and J lost 9 bases, with 13 bases between them. CDR1 is KGHSY, CDR2 FQNENV, per germline. The length of the CDR3 is 13 residues. Here the CDR3 reads CASSPGTTTTIYF. The CDR3 DNA follows: TGTGCCAGCAGCCCCGGGACCACGACCACCATATATTTT.

The chain recombines TRBV14 with TRBJ1-1; a possible D gene is TRBD1 (5 bases). The germline gives CDR1 SGHDN, CDR2 FVKESK. The V end lost 6 bases, the J end lost 6 bases, and 17 bases lay between the germline ends. This CDR3 is 14 amino acids long. The CDR3 coding sequence is TGTGCCAGCAGGCCCGAGGGCAGGGTTGCTGAAGCTTTCTTT. Its protein product is CASRPEGRVAEAFF.

The chain couples TRBV3-1 (or the pseudogene TRBV3-2) to TRBJ1-2, with D perhaps matching TRBD1 (5 bases). The CDR3 covers 15 residues. V shed 11 bases and J shed 0 bases, with 19 bases lying between them. Germline CDR1 and CDR2: LGHDT and YNNKEL (reference sequence). For the CDR3, the DNA is TGTGCCTCCCAAGGGGCTCTTCCCCCTAACTATGGCTACACCTTC. It translates to CASQGALPPNYGYTF.

This chain links TRBV24-1 with TRBJ2-1; 7 bases align to TRBD1. This CDR3 has 15 amino acids. CDR1 KGHDR and CDR2 SFDVKD come from the germline V gene. Trimming took 6 bases from V and 7 from J; bases not matched to a gene: 11. The chain's CDR3 is CATSNRQGVNNEQFF. The CDR3 DNA follows: TGTGCCACCAGTAATCGACAGGGTGTGAATAATGAGCAGTTCTTC.